The 13 T cell receptor beta chains below all came from one sample that was sequenced in a study of blood T cell repertoires in COVID-19. Repertoires were generated with immunoSEQ multiplex PCR, while TCRdb's copy carries only in-frame clones and drops some. This table has 120,000 to 150,000 clones, around 82% appearing once. Sequencing input: peripheral blood. The receptors were gathered from a man aged 60-69 years with active or convalescent COVID-19.

The CDR3 sequence is CASSLTGSRPDGYTF. CDR3 in DNA: TGCGCCAGCAGCTTAACTGGGTCCAGGCCCGATGGCTACACCTTC. This chain links TRBV5-1 with TRBJ1-2; no firm D call. Between the trimmed V and J ends, which lost 2 bases and 6 bases, there was a span of 17 bases. The CDR3 runs 15 residues. CDR1 and CDR2 from the germline V gene are SGHRS and YFSETQ.

The rearrangement links TRBV7-3 to TRBJ1-2; D is perhaps TRBD1 (6 bases). The CDR3 contains 13 residues. The germline CDR1 and CDR2 sequences are SGHTA and FQGTGA. V was cut by 5 bases and J by 8 bases, with 15 bases left in between. The CDR3 sequence: CASSQSTGNGYTF. The CDR3 region has the DNA TGTGCCAGCAGCCAATCCACAGGGAACGGCTACACCTTC.

This chain joins TRBV19 and TRBJ2-7; 8 positions agree with TRBD1. This CDR3 region has 13 residues. J was trimmed by 5 bases and V by 4 bases; bases with no gene match: 4. CDR1 and CDR2 from the germline V gene are LNHDA and SQIVND (reference sequence). The CDR3 loop is CASSTDRGDEQYF. CDR3 coding DNA: TGTGCCAGTAGTACCGACAGGGGTGACGAGCAGTACTTC. Full variable domain (remainder filled in from reference TRBV19 and TRBJ2-7): DGGITQSPKYLFRKEGQNVTLSCEQNLNHDAMYWYRQDPGQGLRLIYYSQIVNDFQKGDIAEGYSVSREKKESFPLTVTSAQKNPTAFYLCASSTDRGDEQYFGPGTRLTVT.

CDR3 amino acids: CASSKGQMNTEAFF. Written as DNA, the CDR3 is TGTGCCAGCAGCAAGGGACAGATGAACACTGAAGCTTTCTTT. The chain links TRBV5-4 to TRBJ1-1, with 7 bases lining up with TRBD1. The CDR3 runs 14 residues. The V segment lost 4 bases and the J segment 0 bases; nucleotides outside the gene matches: 3. CDR1 and CDR2 from the germline V gene are SGHNT and YYREEE (reference sequence).

This clone was detected a few times. V gene TRBV6-5 combines with J gene TRBJ1-2; TRBD1 is a possible D gene (6 bases). V lost 2 bases, J lost 2 bases, and 15 bases lay in between. Germline assignment: CDR1 MNHEY and CDR2 SVGAGI. This CDR3 is built from 16 residues. CDR3 loop: CASSYGGGRANYGYTF. The CDR3 nucleotides are TGTGCCAGCAGTTACGGGGGGGGCAGGGCCAACTATGGCTACACCTTC.

CDR3 sequence: CASSLLSQVNSPLHF. The CDR3 bases are TGCGCCAGCAGCTTGCTCAGTCAGGTGAATTCACCCCTCCACTTT. The chain couples TRBV5-1 to TRBJ1-6; D not certain. The CDR3 is made up of 15 amino acids. V was pared by 1 base and J by 7 bases, with 12 bases between. CDR1 and CDR2 (germline): SGHRS, YFSETQ.

The table lists this clone with a count of one. The chain uses TRBV24-1 and TRBJ1-6; unclear D gene. V dropped 0 bases and J dropped 5 bases, with 13 bases sitting between them. The CDR3 sequence is 17 residues long. Looked up from germline, CDR1 is KGHDR and CDR2 is SFDVKD. CDR3 residues: CATSDLQLCANNSPLHF. CDR3 DNA: TGTGCCACCAGTGATTTGCAGTTATGTGCCAATAATTCACCCCTCCACTTT.

This chain connects TRBV7-8 to TRBJ2-7; a weak D match, TRBD1 (6 bases). V lost 2 bases to trimming and J lost 6 bases, with 14 bases between them. The CDR3 is made up of 14 amino acids. CDR1 SGHVS and CDR2 FQNEAQ come from the germline V gene. The CDR3 nucleotides are TGTGCCAGCAGCTTAATGTCGGTCAGGGGCGAGCAGTACTTC. Residues: CASSLMSVRGEQYF.

The chain employs TRBV6-2 or TRBV6-3 and TRBJ2-7, with unresolved D. The CDR3 consists of 16 residues. V dropped 5 bases and J dropped 5 bases, with 22 bases sitting between them. CDR1 and CDR2 (germline): MNHEY, SVGEGT. DNA for the CDR3: TGTGCCAGCAGTAAGACAACCCAGTATCGCTTGGACGAGCAGTACTTC. It specifies CASSKTTQYRLDEQYF.

The chain is built from TRBV7-2 and TRBJ1-4; a weak D match, TRBD1 (6 bases). Germline V gene lookup returns CDR1 SGHTA and CDR2 FQGNSA. V was cut by 5 bases and J by 8 bases, with 18 bases left in between. The CDR3 length is 15 residues. The CDR3 here is CASSVQGGVGEKLFF. CDR3 in DNA: TGTGCCAGCAGCGTACAAGGGGGGGTAGGAGAAAAACTGTTTTTT.

This clone was detected only once. J is TRBJ2-7 and V is TRBV3-1 (or the pseudogene TRBV3-2), with D possibly matching TRBD2 (6 bases). Germline lookup yields CDR1 LGHDT and CDR2 YNNKEL (reference sequence). V was clipped by 5 bases and J by 7 bases, with 9 bases between them. This CDR3 spans 11 amino acids. This CDR3 reads CASSWGREQYF. CDR3 DNA: TGTGCCAGCAGCTGGGGGAGGGAGCAGTACTTC.

This chain uses TRBV18 with TRBJ2-1; the match to TRBD2 covers 8 bases. Germline-derived CDR1 and CDR2 are KGHSH and LQKENI. The V and J ends lost 0 bases and 3 bases, in that order; junction bases with no gene match: 7. The length of the CDR3 is 17 residues. CDR3 in DNA: TGTGCCAGCTCACCACCGACCGGGGGGGCGAACTACAATGAGCAGTTCTTC. This gives the protein CASSPPTGGANYNEQFF.

The chain links TRBV5-8 to TRBJ1-6; D is undetermined. The CDR3 loop spans 11 amino acids. The germline V and J ends were trimmed by 4 bases and 10 bases, with 6 bases remaining between them. Germline CDR1 is SGHTS and CDR2 is YDEGEE. The DNA for the CDR3 is TGTGCCAGCAGCCTCGGGTCACCCCTCCACTTT. Translation: CASSLGSPLHF.